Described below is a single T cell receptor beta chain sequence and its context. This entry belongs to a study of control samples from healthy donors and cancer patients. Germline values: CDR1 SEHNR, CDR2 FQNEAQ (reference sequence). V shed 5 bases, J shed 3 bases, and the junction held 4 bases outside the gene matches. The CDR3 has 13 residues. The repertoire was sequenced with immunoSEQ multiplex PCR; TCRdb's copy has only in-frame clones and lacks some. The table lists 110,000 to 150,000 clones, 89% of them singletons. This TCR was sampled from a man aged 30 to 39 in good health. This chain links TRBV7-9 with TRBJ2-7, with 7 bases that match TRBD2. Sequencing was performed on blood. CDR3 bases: TGTGCCAGCAGCCCTAGCGGTTGCTACGAGCAGTACTTC. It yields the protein CASSPSGCYEQYF. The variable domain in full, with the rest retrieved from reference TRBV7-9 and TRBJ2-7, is DTGVSQNPRHKITKRGQNVTFRCDPISEHNRLYWYRQTLGQGPEFLTYFQNEAQLEKSRLLSDRFSAERPKGSFSTLEIQRTEQGDSAMYLCASSPSGCYEQYFGPGTRLTVT.